Listed here are 17 T cell receptor beta chains from one sample, sequenced in a study of T cells after yellow fever vaccination. TCRdb fed the 5' RACE reads into MiXCR, producing one record per CDR3 protein. The table records 200,000 to 250,000 distinct CDR3 sequences, about 7% of them present only once. The sequencing used CD4+ T cells sorted from PBMCs, collected 15 days after the yellow fever booster vaccination. The receptors here all came from a man younger than 40 who received the YFV17D yellow fever vaccine.

There are many counts of this clonotype. The J gene is TRBJ2-5, the V gene TRBV5-1, with TRBD1 matching 9 bases. Germline V lookup: CDR1 SGHRS, CDR2 YFSETQ. The CDR3 loop spans 14 amino acids. V lost 5 bases and J lost 2; bases outside the gene matches: 4. This chain's CDR3 is CASSSQGAQETQYF. In nucleotides, the CDR3 is TGCGCCAGCAGTTCACAGGGGGCACAAGAGACCCAGTACTTC.

The chain carries TRBV12-3 or TRBV12-4 and TRBJ2-1; D is perhaps TRBD1 (5 bases). V gave up 6 bases and J gave up 6 bases, with 15 bases separating them. The CDR3 is 14 amino acids. CDR3 nucleotide sequence: TGTGCCAGCAGGGTAGGGGCGTTGGGCAATGAGCAGTTCTTC. This translates into CASRVGALGNEQFF.

This clonotype came up many times. The chain recombines TRBV4-3 with TRBJ2-3; a possible D gene is TRBD1 (5 bases). CDR3 size: 13 residues. The V end was cut by 0 bases, the J end by 5 bases, with 6 bases between. CDR1 and CDR2 from the germline V gene are LGHNA and YSLEER. The CDR3 sequence: CASSQEGQDTQYF. The CDR3, as DNA: TGCGCCAGCAGCCAAGAAGGACAAGATACGCAGTATTTT.

A note on this clonotype: This may arise from a read error, as a much more abundant clone is one base away. This chain connects TRBV5-1 to TRBJ2-1, with 10 bases identical to TRBD2. CDR1 is SGHRS, CDR2 YFSETQ, per germline. V shed 5 bases, J shed 9 bases, and the junction held 11 bases outside the gene matches. This CDR3 region has 15 residues. The CDR3 sequence is CASRQRAGGPSEQFF. CDR3 DNA sequence: TGCGCCAGCAGACAGCGAGCGGGAGGGCCGAGTGAGCAGTTCTTC.

This clonotype was observed a handful of times. V usage is TRBV4-2 and J usage is TRBJ2-7; TRBD1 matches at 8 bases. CDR1 and CDR2 (germline): LGHNA, YNFKEQ. This CDR3 is 16 amino acids long. The trim removed 0 bases at V and 4 bases at J, leaving 8 bases unmatched. Here the CDR3 reads CASSQDIGTGFYEQYF. CDR3 sequence (DNA): TGTGCCAGCAGCCAAGATATAGGGACAGGATTTTACGAGCAGTACTTC.

Of note for this clonotype: A much larger clone differs by one base, so this may be a read error. The rearrangement joins TRBV29-1 to TRBJ2-3; D uncertain. Germline CDR1 and CDR2: SQVTM and ANQGSEA. The CDR3 has 11 amino acids. The CDR3, as DNA: TGCAGCGTTGATCACCTAGATACGCATTATTTT. It encodes CSVDHLDTHYF.

In this sample, this clonotype turned up a few times. The chain recombines TRBV12-3 or TRBV12-4 with TRBJ1-2; D is undetermined. The V gene lost 5 bases and the J gene lost 3 bases, with 13 bases spanning the gap. The CDR3 is made up of 14 amino acids. DNA of the CDR3: TGTGCCAGCAGTCCCACCGTACCTTACTATGGCTACACCTTC. It specifies CASSPTVPYYGYTF.

V and J are TRBV7-9 and TRBJ2-1, with D possibly being TRBD1 (6 bases). The V end lost 3 bases, the J end lost 7 bases, and 16 bases lay between the germline ends. The CDR3 spans 15 residues. Germline CDR1 is SEHNR and CDR2 is FQNEAQ (reference sequence). This CDR3 is CASSLGAADLNEQFF. CDR3 coding DNA: TGTGCCAGCAGCTTGGGGGCGGCCGACCTAAATGAGCAGTTCTTC.

This clonotype was observed at least ten times. The chain employs TRBV5-1 and TRBJ2-3, with 11 bases lining up with TRBD1. V gave up 2 bases and J gave up 6 bases; unmatched junction bases: 5. CDR1 is SGHRS, CDR2 YFSETQ, per germline. The CDR3 covers 15 residues. The CDR3 DNA reads as TGCGCCAGCAGCTTTAGGGACAGGGGGTTCGATACGCAGTATTTT. It codes for CASSFRDRGFDTQYF.

This clonotype occurred many times. The chain is built from TRBV20-1 and TRBJ2-1, with 15 nucleotides matching TRBD2. Germline V gene sequence: CDR1 DFQATT, CDR2 SNEGSKA (reference sequence). Trimming cost V 5 bases and J 9 bases; bases outside gene matches: 5. The CDR3 covers 14 residues. The DNA for the CDR3 is TGCAGTGCTCCAGGGACTAGCGGGAGGAGTGAGCAGTTCTTC. Its protein is CSAPGTSGRSEQFF.

V and J are TRBV10-3 and TRBJ2-3; D is uncertain. The CDR3 extends over 11 amino acids. Germline CDR1 is ENHRY and CDR2 is SYGVKD. V was pared by 6 bases and J by 10 bases, with 11 bases between. The CDR3 coding sequence is TGTGCCATCAGGGCAGACCTAGCGCAGTATTTT. This gives the protein CAIRADLAQYF.

This clonotype was counted a few times. The chain uses TRBV5-6 and TRBJ2-7, with TRBD2 identical over 8 bases. The CDR3 is 15 residues long. Germline V gene data show CDR1 as SGHDT and CDR2 as YYEEEE. V trimming: 3 bases; J trimming: 0 bases; junction bases outside the gene matches: 5. The CDR3 sequence: CASSSVGRDSYEQYF. The CDR3 bases are TGTGCCAGCAGCTCGGTCGGGAGGGACTCCTACGAGCAGTACTTC.

This clonotype was counted a few times. The chain employs TRBV5-1 and TRBJ2-5; 9 nucleotides match TRBD1. Per germline, CDR1 SGHRS and CDR2 YFSETQ. V dropped 3 bases and J dropped 5; count of bases not matched to a gene: 8. CDR3 length: 15 residues. The CDR3 DNA reads as TGCGCCAGCAGCTCCGGCTCGGGACAGGGTGAGACCCAGTACTTC. Its translation: CASSSGSGQGETQYF.

The CDR3 spells CSAYTGGPGDTQYF. The DNA of the CDR3 is TGCAGTGCCTACACGGGAGGGCCGGGAGATACGCAGTATTTT. The chain links TRBV20-1 to TRBJ2-3; 8 nucleotides match TRBD2. The germline V gene has CDR1 DFQATT and CDR2 SNEGSKA (reference sequence). There are 14 residues in the CDR3. V was pared by 6 bases and J by 5 bases, with 10 bases of the junction left unmatched.

This clonotype was observed at least ten times. The J gene is TRBJ2-2, the V gene TRBV20-1; tentative D call: TRBD2 (6 bases). The CDR3 covers 14 residues. Germline V gene data show CDR1 as DFQATT and CDR2 as SNEGSKA (reference sequence). Trimming cost V 8 bases and J 4 bases, with 17 bases left between them. CDR3 nucleotides: TGCAGTAGCACTATGCGGGGTAGCACCGGGGAGCTGTTTTTT. It translates to CSSTMRGSTGELFF.

This clonotype turned up a few times. The gene calls are TRBV10-1 and TRBJ2-7; D assignment may be TRBD1 or TRBD2 (6 bases each). The germline gives CDR1 WNHNN, CDR2 SYGVQD (reference sequence). This CDR3 has 15 residues. V lost 3 bases and J 3 bases, leaving 15 bases between the germline ends. For the CDR3, the DNA is TGCGCCAGCAGTGATCCCCGTAGGGGGGTCTACGAGCAGTACTTC. The encoded protein is CASSDPRRGVYEQYF.

The table lists this clonotype with many counts. The chain combines TRBV7-2 with TRBJ2-2, with D unresolved. There are 15 residues in the CDR3. V lost 1 base and J lost 7, with 13 bases in between. Germline CDR1 SGHTA, CDR2 FQGNSA. CDR3 loop: CASSLVRASGGELFF. The CDR3 region has the DNA TGTGCCAGCAGCTTAGTAAGGGCTTCGGGCGGGGAGCTGTTTTTT.